The source of this T cell receptor beta chain is a study of cytomegalovirus exposure and HLA in healthy donors. The study ran its PCR with 60 Vbeta and 13 Jbeta primers. TCRdb's copy holds only in-frame clones and misses some; the assay was immunoSEQ multiplex PCR. The table records 160,000 or so clones, over 75% of them present only once. V shed 7 bases and J 5 bases; nucleotides not matched to a gene: 8. Germline V gene sequence: CDR1 WNHNN, CDR2 SYGVQD (reference sequence). CDR3 length: 14 amino acids. This clone has only a few counts. The sequenced sample was PBMCs. This TCR came from a man aged 35-49 years in good health and CMV-seronegative. The rearrangement joins TRBV10-1 to TRBJ1-1; 9 nucleotides line up with TRBD1. CDR3 nucleotides: TGCGCCAGCACCGCGGACAGGGGTTGTACTGAAGCTTTCTTT. Amino acid sequence: CASTADRGCTEAFF.